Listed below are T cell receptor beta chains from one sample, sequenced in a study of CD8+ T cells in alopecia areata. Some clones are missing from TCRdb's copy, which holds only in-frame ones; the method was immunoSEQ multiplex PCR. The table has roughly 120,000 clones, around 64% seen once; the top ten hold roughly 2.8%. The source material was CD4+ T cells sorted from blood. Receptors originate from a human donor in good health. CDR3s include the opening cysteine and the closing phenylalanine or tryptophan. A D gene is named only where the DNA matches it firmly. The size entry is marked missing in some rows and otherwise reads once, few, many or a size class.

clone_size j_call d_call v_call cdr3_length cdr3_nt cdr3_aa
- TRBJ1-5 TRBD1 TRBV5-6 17 TGTGCCAGCAGCTTAAATACCAGGGACAGGGGGAATCAGCCCCAGCATTTT CASSLNTRDRGNQPQHF
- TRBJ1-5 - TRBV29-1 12 TGCAGCGTTCAGCAGGGCAATCAGCCCCAGCATTTT CSVQQGNQPQHF
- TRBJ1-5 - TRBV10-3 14 TGTGCCATCAGTGATAGGGACAACAATCAGCCCCAGCATTTT CAISDRDNNQPQHF
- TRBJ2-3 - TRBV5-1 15 TGCGCCAGCAGCCCCTTGCTCGCTAGCACAGATACGCAGTATTTT CASSPLLASTDTQYF
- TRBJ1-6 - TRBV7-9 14 TGTGCCAGCAGCTGGATCACAGGGAATTCACCCCTCCACTTT CASSWITGNSPLHF
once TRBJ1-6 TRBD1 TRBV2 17 TGTGCCAGCAGCTGGACAGGCGAGGGCTCCTATAATTCACCCCTCCACTTT CASSWTGEGSYNSPLHF
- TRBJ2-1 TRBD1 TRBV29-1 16 TGCAGCGTCCTCAACTTAGGGACAGGGTCCTACAATGAGCAGTTCTTC CSVLNLGTGSYNEQFF
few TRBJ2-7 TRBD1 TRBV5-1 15 TGCGCCAGCAGCCAAAACACAGGGGGCCACTACGAGCAGTACTTC CASSQNTGGHYEQYF
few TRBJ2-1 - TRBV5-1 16 TGCGCCAGCAGCGATCAACTTAGGTTATCCTACAATGAGCAGTTCTTC CASSDQLRLSYNEQFF
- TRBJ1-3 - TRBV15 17 TGTGCCACCAGCAGAGACCTGACTAGGGCTACTGGAAACACCATATATTTT CATSRDLTRATGNTIYF
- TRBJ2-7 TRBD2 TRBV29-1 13 TGCAGCGCCCGAGCGGGGGAACCCTACGAGCAGTACTTC CSARAGEPYEQYF
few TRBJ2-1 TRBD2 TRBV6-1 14 TGTGCCAGCAGTGAGGGACTAGCGGGGGGGGTCCGGTTCTTC CASSEGLAGGVRFF
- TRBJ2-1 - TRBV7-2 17 TGTGCCAGCAGCTTGGAGTGGGGGGCTCCAACCTACAATGAGCAGTTCTTC CASSLEWGAPTYNEQFF
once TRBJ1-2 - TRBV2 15 TGTGCCAGCAGTGTGGGATCTCCTACTGACTATGGCTACACCTTC CASSVGSPTDYGYTF
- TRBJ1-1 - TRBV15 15 TGTGCCACCAGCAGAGGGACCGGGAACGTCGTGGAAGCTTTCTTT CATSRGTGNVVEAFF
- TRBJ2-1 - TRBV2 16 TGTGCCAGCAGGGACACAGCCGCGACGGCCTACAATGAGCAGTTCTTC CASRDTAATAYNEQFF
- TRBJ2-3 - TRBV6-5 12 TGTGCCAGCAGTTACGACAGGAATACGCAGTATTTT CASSYDRNTQYF
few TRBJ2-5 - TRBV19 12 TGTGCCAGTTCTGGGCGCAGAGAGACCCAGTACTTC CASSGRRETQYF
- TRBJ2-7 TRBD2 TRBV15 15 TGTGCCACAGGGGCTGGAAGACTAGCAGCCTACGAGCAGTACTTC CATGAGRLAAYEQYF
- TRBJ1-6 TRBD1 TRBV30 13 TGTGCCTTTTGCCGGGACAGGGATTCACCCCTCCACTTT CAFCRDRDSPLHF
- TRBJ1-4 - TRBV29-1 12 TGCAGCGCTGGCGAGGGAAAGGGAAAACTGTTTTTT CSAGEGKGKLFF